This T cell receptor beta chain was recorded in a study of T cells after yellow fever vaccination. Overall study context: Fractions low in cell number were prepared with SMART-Seq v4 Ultra Low Input.

Study results and caveats: On re-exposure, the response was weaker but peaked faster, at day 5 versus 15. A large majority of primary-vaccination clones showed up again after the booster (roughly 96% CD4, around 90% CD8).

This clonotype has a count of ten or more. Its specificity is not known. For TCR, cDNA came from 5'RACE template switching, which added a universal primer site and UMIs. TCRdb re-called the 5' RACE reads with MiXCR, one entry per CDR3 protein. Here the sample spans 300,000 to 400,000 distinct CDR3 sequences, 6.2% being singletons. The CDR3 length is 11 residues. Between the trimmed V and J ends, which lost 6 bases and 5 bases, there was a span of 9 bases. Per the germline V gene, CDR1 is DFQATT and CDR2 is SNEGSKA (reference sequence). J is TRBJ2-3 and V is TRBV20-1, with D unresolved. The sequencing used PBMCs, collected 5 days after the yellow fever booster vaccination. The clonotype was recovered from a man aged 30 to 39 who received the YFV17D yellow fever vaccine. CDR3 residues: CSAAPRDTQYF. The DNA of the CDR3 is TGCAGTGCGGCCCCTCGAGATACGCAGTATTTT.